The present entry profiles one T cell receptor beta chain with its context. Its antigen is not identified. The sample comes from a study of T cells after yellow fever vaccination. Study results and caveats: Although the secondary response was weaker, it peaked faster, at day 5 versus 15. The study re-detected most primary-vaccination clones after the booster (96% CD4, roughly 91% CD8).

A single record per CDR3 protein comes from TCRdb applying MiXCR to the 5' RACE reads. The sample contains 550,000 to 750,000 distinct CDR3 sequences, roughly 14% of which appear only once. The germline V gene encodes CDR1 GTSNPN and CDR2 SVGIG (reference sequence). V was trimmed by 3 bases and J by 0 bases, leaving 9 bases between them. CDR3 length: 14 amino acids. The rearrangement links TRBV30 to TRBJ1-5; D not resolved. The sequence was obtained from a man between 25 and 39 years old who received the YFV17D yellow fever vaccine. This sample comprised PBMCs, obtained on the day of the yellow fever booster vaccination. DNA of the CDR3: TGTGCCTGGAGGTTACCTTATAGCAATCAGCCCCAGCATTTT. Residues: CAWRLPYSNQPQHF.